This TCR beta chain emerged from a study of T cells in Graves' hyperthyroidism and ophthalmopathy. Broader study findings: It was a median roughly 6.5 months before onset that the model predicted ophthalmopathy. The authors' 13 V-J model separated ophthalmopathy from stable hyperthyroidism.

This clonotype was seen ten or more times. Its antigen is not identified. In germline, CDR1 is SGHAT, CDR2 FQNNGV. This CDR3 has 13 residues. Trimming left V 0 bases short and J 8 bases short, with 10 bases between. From RNA transcripts, TCR beta CDR3 regions were amplified. The HTBI set primed first-round TCR CDR3 RT-PCR. TCRdb re-derived calls from the multiplex PCR reads in MiXCR, one entry per CDR3 protein. The top ten hold less than 3.5% of the sample, which has roughly 650,000 distinct CDR3 sequences, roughly 16% seen once. The specimen sequenced was blood. The receptor was derived from a woman aged 40 to 55 with Graves' ophthalmopathy. The rearrangement uses TRBV11-2 and TRBJ1-1; unclear D gene. CDR3 sequence: CASSLDSYREAFF. CDR3 bases: TGTGCCAGCAGCTTAGATTCGTACAGAGAAGCTTTCTTT.